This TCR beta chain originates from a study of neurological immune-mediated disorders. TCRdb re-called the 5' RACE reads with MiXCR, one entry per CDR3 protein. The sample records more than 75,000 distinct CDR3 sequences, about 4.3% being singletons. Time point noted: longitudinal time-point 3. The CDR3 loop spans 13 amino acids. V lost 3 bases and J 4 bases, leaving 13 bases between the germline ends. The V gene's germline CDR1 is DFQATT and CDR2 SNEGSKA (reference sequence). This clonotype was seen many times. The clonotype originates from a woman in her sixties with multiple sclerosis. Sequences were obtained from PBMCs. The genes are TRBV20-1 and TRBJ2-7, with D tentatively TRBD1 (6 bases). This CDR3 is CSARGQGLYEQYF. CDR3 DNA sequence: TGCAGTGCTAGGGGGCAGGGGTTATACGAGCAGTACTTC.